This T cell receptor beta chain was identified in a study of human T cells and chemical hapten exposure. Study-level results: In comparison with controls, expanded TCRs gave rise to a significantly larger number of large CDR3 similarity clusters.

About this clonotype: Its specificity is unknown.

Time point denoted: patch test 3, about 24 weeks after DPC sensitization. Treatment meaning: therapeutic diphenylcyclopropenone sensitization with weekly scalp DPC. At every patch-test visit, blood was drawn before the patch test was applied. CDR1 and CDR2 (germline): SGHDN, FVKESK. The CDR3 sequence is 16 residues long. V was trimmed by 4 bases and J by 7 bases, leaving 19 bases between them. It was the library that attached unique molecular identifiers to individual cDNA molecules. TCRdb processed the RACE reads anew with MiXCR; each CDR3 protein has one entry. The table records about 89,000 distinct CDR3 sequences, 10% to 15% of them present only once.

The V gene is TRBV14, the J gene TRBJ2-2, with D possibly TRBD2 on 6 matching bases. Sample: whole blood, taken in connection with sensitization to the hapten diphenylcyclopropenone (DPC). This clonotype was obtained from a woman aged 50 to 60 with alopecia areata. Some clones in this sample may be carry-over from other donors' samples. The CDR3 DNA reads as TGTGCCAGCAGCCCCCGAGCGAGGTCCGGGGGCGGGGAGCTGTTTTTT. It encodes CASSPRARSGGGELFF.